These T cell receptor beta chains were read from a single sample in a study of regulatory T cells in long-lasting Graves disease. From the multiplex PCR reads, TCRdb called clonotypes with MiXCR, one entry per CDR3 protein. Of 420,000 or so distinct CDR3 sequences in the sample, roughly 17% were seen once. This sample also belongs to another study, concerning T cells in Graves' hyperthyroidism and ophthalmopathy.

Sequencing used peripheral blood mononuclear cells (PBMCs), obtained at new diagnosis, from a patient treated with antithyroid drugs. These receptors all stem from a woman younger than 30 with Graves disease. Both conserved end residues are part of each CDR3. For some rows the clone size is stated as once, few or many, or as a class when expanded; others skip it.

cdr3_aa j_call clone_size v_call
CASSWDLDIQYF TRBJ2-4 few TRBV5-5
CAWSDTKSYEQYF TRBJ2-7 . TRBV30
CASSLQDGNTIYF TRBJ1-3 few TRBV11-2
CASSTEGQGTNTGELFF TRBJ2-2 many TRBV5-1
CASSQGGYTGELFF TRBJ2-2 . TRBV3-1
CASSPRGTGYNEQFF TRBJ2-1 few TRBV18
CSAPLWTSGNYEQYF TRBJ2-7 . TRBV20-1
CASSVRTGADYEQYF TRBJ2-7 many TRBV7-2
CATSLRRQVLLYGYTF TRBJ1-2 . TRBV15
CASSQGGQGNEKLFF TRBJ1-4 many TRBV7-3
CASSLALGTGANYGYTF TRBJ1-2 few TRBV11-3
CATNRGTGANVLTF TRBJ2-6 few TRBV6-1
CASSMEGVGYEQYF TRBJ2-7 . TRBV6-1
CASRRVDTQYF TRBJ2-3 many TRBV2
CASSRAGTRVNTQYF TRBJ2-3 . TRBV6-1
CATSSASEMGTQSGRNTDTQYF TRBJ2-3 . TRBV24-1
CASSSLFGGYEQYF TRBJ2-7 many TRBV28
CSVKDREVYEQYF TRBJ2-7 . TRBV29-1
CSAAGLAGGGTDTQYF TRBJ2-3 . TRBV20-1